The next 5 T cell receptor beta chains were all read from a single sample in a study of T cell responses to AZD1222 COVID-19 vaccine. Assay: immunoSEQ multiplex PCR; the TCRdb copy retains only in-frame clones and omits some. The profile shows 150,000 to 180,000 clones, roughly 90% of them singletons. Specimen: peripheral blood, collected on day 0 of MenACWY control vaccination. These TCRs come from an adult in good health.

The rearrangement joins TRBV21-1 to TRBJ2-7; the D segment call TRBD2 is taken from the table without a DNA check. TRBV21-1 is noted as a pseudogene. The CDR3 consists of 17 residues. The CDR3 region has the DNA TGTGCCAGCAGCAACCTGGTAGAGGCTAGCGGACTCTACGAGCAGTACGTC. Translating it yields CASSNLVEASGLYEQYV.

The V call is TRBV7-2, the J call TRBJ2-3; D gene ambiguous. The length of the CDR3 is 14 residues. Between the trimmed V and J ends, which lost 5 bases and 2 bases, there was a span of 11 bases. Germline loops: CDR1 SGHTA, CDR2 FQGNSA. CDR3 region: CASSRWRLTDTQYF. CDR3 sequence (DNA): TGTGCCAGCAGCCGCTGGCGGCTCACAGATACGCAGTATTTT. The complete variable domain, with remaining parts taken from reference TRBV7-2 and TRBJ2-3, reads GAGVSQSPSNKVTEKGKDVELRCDPISGHTALYWYRQSLGQGLEFLIYFQGNSAPDKSGLPSDRFSAERTGGSVSTLTIQRTQQEDSAVYLCASSRWRLTDTQYFGPGTRLTVL.

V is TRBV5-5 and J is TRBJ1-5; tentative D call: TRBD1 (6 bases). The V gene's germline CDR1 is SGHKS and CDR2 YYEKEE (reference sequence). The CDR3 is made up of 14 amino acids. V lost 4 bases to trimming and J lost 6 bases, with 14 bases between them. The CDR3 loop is CASSPGQLIQPQHF. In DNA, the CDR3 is TGTGCCAGCAGCCCAGGACAGCTTATTCAGCCCCAGCATTTT.

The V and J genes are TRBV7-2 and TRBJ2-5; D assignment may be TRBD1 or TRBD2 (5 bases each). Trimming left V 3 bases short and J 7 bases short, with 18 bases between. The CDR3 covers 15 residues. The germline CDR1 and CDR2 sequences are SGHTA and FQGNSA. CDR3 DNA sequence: TGTGCCAGCAGCTTTGATACTAGTGAAGGGGCGACCCAGTACTTC. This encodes CASSFDTSEGATQYF.

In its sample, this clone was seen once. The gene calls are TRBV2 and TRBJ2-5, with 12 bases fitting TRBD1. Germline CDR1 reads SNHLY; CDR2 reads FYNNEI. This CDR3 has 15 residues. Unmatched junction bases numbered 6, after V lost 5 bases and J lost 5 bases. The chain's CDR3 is CASSRDRGRTETQYF. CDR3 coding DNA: TGTGCCAGCAGTAGGGACAGGGGGCGAACGGAGACCCAGTACTTC.